This T cell receptor beta chain appears in the sequencing data of a study of shared clonotypes between healthy human individuals. Whole-study results and caveats: Naive CD4 clonotypes overlapped across a handful of donors at roughly 5.1%.

Libraries were prepared by immunoSEQ multiplex PCR; TCRdb keeps only in-frame clonotypes and omits some of them. Of approximately 2,300,000 clones detected, under 95% appear once; the ten largest clones hold about 0.36%. To note about this clone: As yet, its antigen is unknown.

This CDR3 has 16 residues. CDR1 and CDR2 (germline): MDHEN, SYDVKM. V lost 3 bases and J 7 bases, leaving 21 bases between the germline ends. The chain couples TRBV28 to TRBJ1-2; D possibly corresponds to TRBD1 (5 bases). Material for sequencing was naive CD4+ T cells from PBMCs. Subset here: CD45RA+ positively selected. This sequence originates from a man aged 18 to 29 in good health. Some clones in this sample may be carry-over from other donors' samples. The CDR3 loop reads CASSFFSTRAGGGYTF. CDR3 nucleotide sequence: TGTGCCAGCAGTTTTTTTTCTACCCGTGCGGGGGGTGGCTACACCTTC.